The present T cell receptor beta chain was sequenced within a study of blood T cell repertoires in COVID-19. The CDR3 runs 14 residues. Germline V lookup: CDR1 SGHNT, CDR2 YYREEE (reference sequence). Trimming took off 6 bases at V and 2 bases at J, with 12 bases between the two ends. All enrollees were roughly 18 to 89 years old and from about 25 US areas. Sequenced by immunoSEQ multiplex PCR; TCRdb stores in-frame clones only, minus some. The data show hundreds of thousands of clones, 85% to 90% seen once. Sample: PBMCs or T cells enriched from blood (not recorded which). The chain is built from TRBV5-4 and TRBJ1-5, with D perhaps matching TRBD1 (5 bases). This receptor was obtained from a woman aged 45-65 years in a cohort exposed to, infected with or recovered from COVID-19 (not recorded which). The CDR3 sequence is CASTAREGNQPQHF. The CDR3 DNA sequence: TGTGCCAGCACGGCCAGGGAAGGCAATCAGCCCCAGCATTTT.